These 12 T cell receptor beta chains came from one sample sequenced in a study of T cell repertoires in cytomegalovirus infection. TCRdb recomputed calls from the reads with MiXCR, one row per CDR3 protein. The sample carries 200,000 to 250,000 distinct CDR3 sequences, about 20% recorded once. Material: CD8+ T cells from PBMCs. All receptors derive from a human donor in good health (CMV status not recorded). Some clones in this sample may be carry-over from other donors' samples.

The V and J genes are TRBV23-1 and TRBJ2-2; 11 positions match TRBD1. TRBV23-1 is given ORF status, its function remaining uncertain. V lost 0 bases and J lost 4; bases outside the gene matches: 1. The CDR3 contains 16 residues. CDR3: CASSQSGQGATGELFF. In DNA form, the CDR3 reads TGCGCCAGCAGTCAATCAGGACAGGGGGCCACCGGGGAGCTGTTTTTT.

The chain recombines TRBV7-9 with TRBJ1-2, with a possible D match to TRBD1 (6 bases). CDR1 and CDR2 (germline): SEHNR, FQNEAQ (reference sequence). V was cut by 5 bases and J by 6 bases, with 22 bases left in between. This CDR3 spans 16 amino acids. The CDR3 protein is CASSQGERGLWDGYTF. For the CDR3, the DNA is TGTGCCAGCAGCCAGGGAGAACGGGGGCTTTGGGATGGCTACACCTTC.

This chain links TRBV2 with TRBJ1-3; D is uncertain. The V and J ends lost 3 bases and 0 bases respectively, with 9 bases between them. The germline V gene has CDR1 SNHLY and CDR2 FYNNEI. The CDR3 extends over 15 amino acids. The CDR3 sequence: CASSDPTVSGNTIYF. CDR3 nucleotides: TGTGCCAGCAGTGACCCGACGGTCTCTGGAAACACCATATATTTT. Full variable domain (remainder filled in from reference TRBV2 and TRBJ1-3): EPEVTQTPSHQVTQMGQEVILRCVPISNHLYFYWYRQILGQKVEFLVSFYNNEISEKSEIFDDQFSVERPDGSNFTLKIRSTKLEDSAMYFCASSDPTVSGNTIYFGEGSWLTVV.

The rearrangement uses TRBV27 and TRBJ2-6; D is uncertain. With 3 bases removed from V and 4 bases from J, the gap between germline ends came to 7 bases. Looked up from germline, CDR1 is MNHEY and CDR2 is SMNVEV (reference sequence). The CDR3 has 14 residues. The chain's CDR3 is CASSLQVGANVLTF. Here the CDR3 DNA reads TGTGCCAGCAGTTTGCAGGTAGGGGCCAACGTCCTGACTTTC.

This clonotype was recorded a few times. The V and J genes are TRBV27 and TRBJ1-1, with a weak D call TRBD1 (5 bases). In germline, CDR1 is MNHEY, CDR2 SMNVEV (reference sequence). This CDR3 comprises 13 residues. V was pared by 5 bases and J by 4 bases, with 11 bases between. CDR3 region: CASSPSGGTEAFF. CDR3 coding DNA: TGTGCCAGCAGTCCAAGTGGGGGCACTGAAGCTTTCTTT.

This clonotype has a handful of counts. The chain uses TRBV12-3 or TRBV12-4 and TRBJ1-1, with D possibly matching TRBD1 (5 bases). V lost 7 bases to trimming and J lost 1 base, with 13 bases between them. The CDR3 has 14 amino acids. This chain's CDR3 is CASIADRKNTEAFF. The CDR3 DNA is TGTGCCAGCATCGCTGACAGAAAGAACACTGAAGCTTTCTTT.

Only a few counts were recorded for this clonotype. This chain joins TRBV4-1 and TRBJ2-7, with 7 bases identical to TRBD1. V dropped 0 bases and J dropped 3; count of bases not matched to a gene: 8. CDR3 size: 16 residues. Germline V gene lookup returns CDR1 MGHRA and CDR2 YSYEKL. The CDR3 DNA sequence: TGCGCCAGCAGCCAAGATGCTTGGGGACAGAACTACGAGCAGTACTTC. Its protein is CASSQDAWGQNYEQYF.

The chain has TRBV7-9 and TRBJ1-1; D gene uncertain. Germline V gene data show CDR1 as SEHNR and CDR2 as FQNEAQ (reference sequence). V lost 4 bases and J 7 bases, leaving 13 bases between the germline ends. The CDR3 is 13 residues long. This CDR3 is CASSYPAAVEAFF. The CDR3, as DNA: TGTGCCAGCAGCTACCCGGCGGCAGTTGAAGCTTTCTTT.

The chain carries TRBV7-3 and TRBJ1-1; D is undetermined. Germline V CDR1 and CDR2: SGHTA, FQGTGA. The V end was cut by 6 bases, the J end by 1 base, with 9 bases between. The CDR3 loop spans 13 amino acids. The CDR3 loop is CASRMDSNTEAFF. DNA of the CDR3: TGTGCCAGCAGAATGGACTCGAACACTGAAGCTTTCTTT.

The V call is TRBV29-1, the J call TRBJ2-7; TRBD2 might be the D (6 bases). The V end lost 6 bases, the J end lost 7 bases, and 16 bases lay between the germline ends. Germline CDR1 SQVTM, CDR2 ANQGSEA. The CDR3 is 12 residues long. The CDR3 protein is CSVDSGEREQYF. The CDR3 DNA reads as TGCAGCGTAGATTCGGGGGAGAGGGAGCAGTACTTC.

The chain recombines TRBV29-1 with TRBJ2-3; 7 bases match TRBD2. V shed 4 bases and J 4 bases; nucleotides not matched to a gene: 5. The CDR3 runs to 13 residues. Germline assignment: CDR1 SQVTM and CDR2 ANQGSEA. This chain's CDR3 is CSVGGGEADTQYF. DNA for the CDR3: TGCAGCGTTGGCGGGGGAGAGGCAGATACGCAGTATTTT.

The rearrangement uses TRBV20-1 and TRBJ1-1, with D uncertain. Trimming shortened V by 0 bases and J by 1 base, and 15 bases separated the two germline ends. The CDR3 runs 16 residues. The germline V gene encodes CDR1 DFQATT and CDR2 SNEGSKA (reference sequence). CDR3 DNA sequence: TGCAGTGCTAGAGACCTCTTAATTGTTGGGAACACTGAAGCTTTCTTT. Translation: CSARDLLIVGNTEAFF.